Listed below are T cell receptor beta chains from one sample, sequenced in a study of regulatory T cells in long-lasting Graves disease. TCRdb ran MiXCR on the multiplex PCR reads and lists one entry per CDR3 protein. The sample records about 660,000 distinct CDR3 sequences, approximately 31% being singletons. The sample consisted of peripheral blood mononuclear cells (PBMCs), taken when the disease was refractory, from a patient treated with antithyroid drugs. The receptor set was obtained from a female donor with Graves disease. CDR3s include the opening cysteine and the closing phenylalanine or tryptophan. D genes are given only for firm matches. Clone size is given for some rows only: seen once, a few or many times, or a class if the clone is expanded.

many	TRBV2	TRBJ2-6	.	CASRKQDSGANVLTF	TGTGCCAGCAGAAAACAGGACTCTGGGGCCAACGTCCTGACTTTC
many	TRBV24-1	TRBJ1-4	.	CATSGWDGVATNEKLFF	TGTGCCACCAGTGGTTGGGACGGAGTTGCAACTAATGAAAAACTGTTTTTT
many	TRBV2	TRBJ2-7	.	CASSERVRLWGVYEQYF	TGTGCCAGCAGTGAACGCGTCCGCTTATGGGGAGTGTACGAGCAGTACTTC
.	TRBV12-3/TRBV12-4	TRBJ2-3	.	CASSQDRTDTQYF	TGTGCCAGCAGTCAGGACCGGACAGATACGCAGTATTTT
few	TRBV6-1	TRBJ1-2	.	CASSEAPGGRLDGYTF	TGTGCCAGCAGTGAAGCGCCGGGGGGGCGCTTGGATGGCTACACCTTC
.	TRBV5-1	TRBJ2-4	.	CASRSTDVLAKNIQYF	TGCGCCAGCAGGAGTACGGACGTCTTAGCCAAAAACATTCAGTACTTC
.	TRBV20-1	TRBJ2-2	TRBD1	CSARDGRGLRITGELFF	TGCAGTGCTAGAGATGGTAGGGGGCTTCGTATCACCGGGGAGCTGTTTTTT
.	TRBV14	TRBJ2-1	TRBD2	CASSRTSGPHNEQFF	TGTGCCAGCAGCCGGACTAGCGGGCCCCACAATGAGCAGTTCTTC
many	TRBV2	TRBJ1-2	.	CASRDDKNHGYTF	TGTGCCAGCAGAGACGACAAGAACCATGGCTACACCTTC
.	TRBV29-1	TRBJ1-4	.	CSASSRDIHEKLFF	TGCAGCGCCTCCTCTCGTGACATTCATGAAAAACTGTTTTTT
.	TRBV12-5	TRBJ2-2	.	CASGLVRGSSRNTGELFF	TGTGCTAGTGGTTTGGTACGAGGCTCCAGCAGGAACACCGGGGAGCTGTTTTTT
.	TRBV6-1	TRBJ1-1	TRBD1	CASRTGAVEAFF	TGTGCCAGCAGAACAGGGGCGGTTGAAGCTTTCTTT
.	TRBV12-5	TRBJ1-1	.	CASATTLRGNTEAFF	TGTGCTAGTGCCACGACCCTGCGCGGGAACACTGAAGCTTTCTTT
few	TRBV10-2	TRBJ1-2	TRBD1	CASSLGQVTNYGYTF	TGCGCCAGCAGTCTGGGACAGGTCACTAACTATGGCTACACCTTC
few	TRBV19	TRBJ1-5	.	CASSIGAVINQPQHF	TGTGCCAGTAGTATCGGGGCGGTGATCAATCAGCCCCAGCATTTT
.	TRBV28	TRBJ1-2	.	CASTTTANYDYTF	TGTGCCAGCACCACGACGGCTAACTATGACTACACCTTC
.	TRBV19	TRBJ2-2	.	CASSIVRGTGELFF	TGTGCCAGTAGTATCGTCCGGGGTACCGGGGAGCTGTTTTTT
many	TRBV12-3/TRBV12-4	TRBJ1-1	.	CASRLLGEAFF	TGTGCCAGCCGCTTGTTGGGGGAGGCTTTCTTT
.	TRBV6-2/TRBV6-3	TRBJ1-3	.	CASSHRDKRNTIYF	TGTGCCAGCAGCCACCGGGACAAAAGAAACACCATATATTTT
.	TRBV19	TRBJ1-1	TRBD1	CASSENRGGGEAFF	TGTGCCAGTAGTGAAAACAGGGGAGGAGGTGAAGCTTTCTTT
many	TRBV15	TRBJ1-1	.	CATSRGGNSLKGTEAFF	TGTGCCACCAGCAGAGGAGGTAACTCCTTGAAGGGGACTGAAGCTTTCTTT
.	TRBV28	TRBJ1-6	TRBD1	CASNRDRASPFHF	TGTGCCAGCAACCGGGACAGGGCCAGTCCCTTTCACTTT
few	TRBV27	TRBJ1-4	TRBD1	CASSPGTGSGEKLFF	TGTGCCAGCAGTCCCGGGACAGGGTCGGGAGAAAAACTGTTTTTT
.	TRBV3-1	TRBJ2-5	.	CASSHLGGEETQYF	TGTGCCAGCAGCCATCTTGGCGGGGAGGAGACCCAGTACTTC
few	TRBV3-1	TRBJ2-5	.	CASSQVGGYPETQYF	TGTGCCAGCAGCCAAGTGGGAGGCTACCCCGAGACCCAGTACTTC
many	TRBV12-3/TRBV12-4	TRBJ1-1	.	CASSFAGGNTEAFF	TGTGCCAGCAGTTTTGCAGGTGGCAACACTGAAGCTTTCTTT
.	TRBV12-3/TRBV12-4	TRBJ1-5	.	CASSQTGDQPQHF	TGTGCCAGCAGCCAGACAGGCGATCAGCCCCAGCATTTT
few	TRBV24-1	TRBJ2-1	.	CATSDWPGGHNEQFF	TGTGCCACCAGTGACTGGCCGGGGGGCCACAATGAGCAGTTCTTC
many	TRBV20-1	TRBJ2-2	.	CSARGGLGELFF	TGCAGTGCTAGAGGGGGGCTCGGGGAGCTGTTTTTT
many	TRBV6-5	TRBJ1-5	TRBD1	CASSSGTGYSNQPQHF	TGTGCCAGCAGTTCGGGGACAGGCTATAGCAATCAGCCCCAGCATTTT